This TCR beta chain was found in a study of blood T cell repertoires in COVID-19. Study summary: Recovered status in Cohort 3 required two negative PCRs, clearance, or symptom resolution. Material from acute and convalescent COVID-19 was sourced from the United States, Italy and Spain. PBMCs, B-cell-depleted T cells, or T cells provided the cDNA or gDNA that made up the material.

V was shortened by 4 bases and J by 8 bases, with 16 bases between the two germline ends. CDR1 is SGHRS and CDR2 is YFSETQ in the germline V gene. The CDR3 contains 14 residues. Original processing notes: Researchers report that nucleated cell counts were estimated from reference gene primer amplification. Using immunoSEQ multiplex PCR, the repertoire was profiled, and TCRdb retains in-frame clones only, with some absent. D and trimming were read from the DNA, whereas the V and J calls and clone size are those reported in that table. The sample contains about 170,000 clones, about 80% of which appear only once.

The receptor's source is a woman in her seventies in a cohort exposed to, infected with or recovered from COVID-19 (not recorded which). V gene TRBV5-1 combines with J gene TRBJ2-1; D remains unclear. The sequenced sample consisted of PBMCs or T cells enriched from blood (not recorded which). DNA for the CDR3: TGCGCCAGCAGCCACACATACACCCCCGATGAGCAGTTCTTC. Translated: CASSHTYTPDEQFF.